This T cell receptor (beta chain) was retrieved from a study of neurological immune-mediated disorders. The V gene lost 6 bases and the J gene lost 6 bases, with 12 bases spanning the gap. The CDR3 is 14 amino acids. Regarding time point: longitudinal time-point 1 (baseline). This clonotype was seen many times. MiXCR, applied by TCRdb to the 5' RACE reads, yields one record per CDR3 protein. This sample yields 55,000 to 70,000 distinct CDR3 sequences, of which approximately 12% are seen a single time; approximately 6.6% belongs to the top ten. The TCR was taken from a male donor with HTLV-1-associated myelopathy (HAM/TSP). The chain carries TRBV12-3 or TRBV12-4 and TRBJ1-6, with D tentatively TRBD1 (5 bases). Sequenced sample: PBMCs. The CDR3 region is CASSSGTVNSPLHF. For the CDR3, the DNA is TGTGCCAGCAGCTCCGGGACGGTTAATTCACCCCTCCACTTT.